This T cell receptor (beta chain) was found in a study of shared clonotypes between healthy human individuals. Study-wide findings and caveats: The generation probabilities recorded for non-shared clonotypes fell below those of clonotypes shared by all four donors.

Data came from immunoSEQ multiplex PCR; TCRdb stores just in-frame clones and leaves some out. The sample shows roughly 2.5 million clones, approximately 90% of them seen only once. This clone was detected only a few times. Antigen unknown. Other DNA variants within this sample encode the same CDR3. The sequence was collected from a man between 18 and 35 years old in good health. The sequenced material came from naive CD4+ T cells sorted from blood. Regarding subset: CD45RA+ positively selected.

The CDR3 bases are TGTGCCAGCAGTGAGGGCGCCTACGAGCAGTACTTC. This translates into CASSEGAYEQYF. J is TRBJ2-7 and V is TRBV6-1; D is undetermined. The germline V gene encodes CDR1 MNHNS and CDR2 SASEGT. Trimming pared 3 bases from V and 2 bases from J, leaving 5 bases between. CDR3 length: 12 residues.